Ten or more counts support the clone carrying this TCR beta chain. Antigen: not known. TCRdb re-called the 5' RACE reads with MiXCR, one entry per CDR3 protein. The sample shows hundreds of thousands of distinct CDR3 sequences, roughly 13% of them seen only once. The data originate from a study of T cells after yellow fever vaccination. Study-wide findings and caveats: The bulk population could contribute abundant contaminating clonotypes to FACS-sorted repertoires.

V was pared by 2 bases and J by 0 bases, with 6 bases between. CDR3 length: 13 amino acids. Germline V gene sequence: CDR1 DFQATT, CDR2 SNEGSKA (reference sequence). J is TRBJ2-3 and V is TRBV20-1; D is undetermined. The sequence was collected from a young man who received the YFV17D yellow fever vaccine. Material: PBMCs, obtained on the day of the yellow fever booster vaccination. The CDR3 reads CSARLDSTDTQYF. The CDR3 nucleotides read TGCAGTGCTAGACTGGACAGCACAGATACGCAGTATTTT.